This TCR beta chain comes out of a study of human thymus T cells. This table comes from immunoSEQ multiplex PCR, and its TCRdb copy is limited to in-frame clones, with some not included. The table lists tens of thousands of clones, over 85% of them singletons, with about 0.032% in the top ten. The CDR3 contains 14 residues. Germline V lookup: CDR1 MGHRA, CDR2 YSYEKL. V dropped 0 bases and J dropped 9 bases, with 12 bases sitting between them. The source of the thymus tissue was resections taken during corrective heart surgery. Sequenced input: thymus tissue. The clonotype was recovered from a girl less than two years old with a congenital heart defect but otherwise immunologically healthy. The rearrangement joins TRBV4-1 to TRBJ2-1; no clear D gene. CDR3 residues: CASSQDIGEREQFF. The CDR3 DNA sequence: TGCGCCAGCAGCCAAGATATCGGTGAGCGTGAGCAGTTCTTC.